This entry lists 11 T cell receptor beta chains sequenced from one sample in a study of shared clonotypes between healthy human individuals. Clones were read by immunoSEQ multiplex PCR, and TCRdb kept only the in-frame ones, dropping some. This sample has a few million clones, with 85% to 95% found just once. Sequencing was performed on naive CD4+ T cells from PBMCs. Subset denoted: CD45RA+ positively selected. Receptors originate from a man in his late teens or twenties in good health. Some clones in this sample may be carry-over from other donors' samples.

The V and J genes are TRBV5-5 and TRBJ1-4; D is unclear. The germline V gene encodes CDR1 SGHKS and CDR2 YYEKEE (reference sequence). The CDR3 has 14 amino acids. Trimming pared 2 bases from V and 11 bases from J, leaving 16 bases between. The CDR3 nucleotides read TGTGCCAGCAGCTTAGCTGGCAGCCAAGGGAAACTGTTTTTT. This translates into CASSLAGSQGKLFF.

Notes on this clone: The same CDR3 arises from other DNA sequences in this sample as well. The chain couples TRBV19 to TRBJ2-7; 8 bases match TRBD1. Germline-derived CDR1 and CDR2 are LNHDA and SQIVND (reference sequence). The V segment lost 4 bases and the J segment 3 bases; nucleotides outside the gene matches: 5. The CDR3 has 14 amino acids. The CDR3 DNA sequence: TGTGCCAGTAGTACCCGGACAGGGAACTACGAGCAGTACTTC. It is translated as CASSTRTGNYEQYF.

This sequence joins TRBV5-1 and TRBJ1-2, with 8 bases matching TRBD1. Germline-derived CDR1 and CDR2 are SGHRS and YFSETQ. The CDR3 covers 15 residues. V gave up 1 base and J gave up 4 bases; unmatched junction bases: 6. The CDR3 sequence: CASSLQRTGSYGYTF. The DNA for the CDR3 is TGCGCCAGCAGCTTGCAACGGACAGGGAGCTATGGCTACACCTTC.

The V gene is TRBV7-2, the J gene TRBJ2-3; D tentatively reads TRBD1 or TRBD2 (6 bases each). This CDR3 is built from 19 residues. CDR1 and CDR2 (germline): SGHTA, FQGNSA. Trimming took 1 base from V and 2 from J, leaving 22 bases between them. CDR3 in amino acids: CASSLEGGAWGIDTDTQYF. In DNA, the CDR3 is TGTGCCAGCAGCTTAGAGGGGGGCGCTTGGGGCATTGACACAGATACGCAGTATTTT. Using reference TRBV7-2 and TRBJ2-3 for the parts outside the CDR3, the full variable domain is GAGVSQSPSNKVTEKGKDVELRCDPISGHTALYWYRQSLGQGLEFLIYFQGNSAPDKSGLPSDRFSAERTGGSVSTLTIQRTQQEDSAVYLCASSLEGGAWGIDTDTQYFGPGTRLTVL.

This chain uses TRBV7-2 with TRBJ2-4; 8 positions agree with TRBD2. The CDR3 runs 17 residues. Germline V lookup: CDR1 SGHTA, CDR2 FQGNSA. V trimming: 3 bases; J trimming: 6 bases; junction bases outside the gene matches: 13. The CDR3 sequence is CASSFRADVAGLNIQYF. CDR3 DNA: TGTGCCAGCAGCTTCCGAGCGGACGTAGCGGGACTAAACATTCAGTACTTC. Supplemented by reference TRBV7-2 and TRBJ2-4, the full variable domain reads GAGVSQSPSNKVTEKGKDVELRCDPISGHTALYWYRQSLGQGLEFLIYFQGNSAPDKSGLPSDRFSAERTGGSVSTLTIQRTQQEDSAVYLCASSFRADVAGLNIQYFGAGTRLSVL.

Written as DNA, the CDR3 is TGTGCTAGTGGTTTGGTGTGGGGGAACTTCACTGAAGCTTTCTTT. Translating it yields CASGLVWGNFTEAFF. The chain couples TRBV12-5 to TRBJ1-1, with D possibly TRBD1 on 5 matching bases. Per germline, CDR1 LGHNT and CDR2 FRNRAP. The CDR3 totals 15 residues. The V and J ends lost 0 bases and 4 bases respectively, with 12 bases between them.

CDR3 nucleotides: TGTGCCAGCAGTGAATCTAGTTTTCAGCCCCAGCATTTT. Its translation is CASSESSFQPQHF. The chain combines TRBV6-1 with TRBJ1-5; D not certain. Trimming removed 2 bases at V and 6 bases at J, with 8 bases between. The length of the CDR3 is 13 residues. Germline V gene data show CDR1 as MNHNS and CDR2 as SASEGT.

V usage is TRBV7-2 and J usage is TRBJ2-2, with 9 bases fitting TRBD2. Germline V CDR1 and CDR2: SGHTA, FQGNSA. Trimming took 4 bases from V and 4 from J; bases not matched to a gene: 7. The CDR3 covers 16 residues. The CDR3 DNA reads TGTGCCAGCAGCTGGGGACTAGCTTTTGGCACCGGGGAGCTGTTTTTT. This gives the protein CASSWGLAFGTGELFF.

The chain uses TRBV18 and TRBJ2-5; TRBD2 might be the D (5 bases). With 2 bases removed from V and 5 bases from J, the gap between germline ends came to 15 bases. The CDR3 loop spans 15 amino acids. CDR1 and CDR2 from the germline V gene are KGHSH and LQKENI. The CDR3 DNA follows: TGTGCCAGCTCACCAGCCATCCTCCCGGGGGAGACCCAGTACTTC. This sequence encodes CASSPAILPGETQYF.

The rearrangement uses TRBV9 and TRBJ2-2, with TRBD1 matching 10 bases. J gave up 6 bases and V 6 bases, and 8 bases lay outside the gene matches. The CDR3 extends over 15 amino acids. Per the germline V gene, CDR1 is SGDLS and CDR2 is YYNGEE. CDR3 in DNA: TGTGCCAGCATGGGACAGGGGAACTTCGCCGGGGAGCTGTTTTTT. Translated: CASMGQGNFAGELFF.

The chain has TRBV5-1 and TRBJ1-2, with 7 bases that match TRBD1. Germline CDR1 reads SGHRS; CDR2 reads YFSETQ. This CDR3 has 13 residues. The junction had 6 bases not matched to a gene; V was cut back by 2 bases and J by 8 bases. This chain's CDR3 is CASSLTGEEGYTF. The CDR3 coding sequence is TGCGCCAGCAGCTTAACAGGGGAGGAGGGCTACACCTTC.